The source of this T cell receptor beta chain is a study of blood T cell repertoires in COVID-19. Study summary: Collection of acute and convalescent COVID-19 samples took place in the United States, Italy and Spain. T cells, B-cell-depleted T cells, or PBMCs provided the cDNA or gDNA that served as material.

This clone was detected only once. In the study's own analysis: Estimates of nucleated cell counts were drawn from the amplification of reference gene primers. Sequenced by immunoSEQ multiplex PCR; TCRdb stores in-frame clones only, minus some. From that table come the V and J calls and clone size; the DNA was used to work out D and trimming. Seen here are about 70,000 clones, approximately 83% observed once, and the top ten hold roughly an eighth. Unmatched junction bases numbered 10, after V lost 4 bases and J lost 11 bases. The CDR3 consists of 13 residues. CDR1 and CDR2 from the germline V gene are GTSNPN and SVGIG (reference sequence).

The V call is TRBV30, the J call TRBJ1-5; 8 bases line up with TRBD1. The TCR sequence derives from a human donor in a cohort sampled during active COVID-19. Specimen: peripheral blood. The CDR3 sequence: CAWNTGGHMAQHF. The CDR3 region has the DNA TGTGCCTGGAATACAGGGGGACATATGGCCCAGCATTTT.